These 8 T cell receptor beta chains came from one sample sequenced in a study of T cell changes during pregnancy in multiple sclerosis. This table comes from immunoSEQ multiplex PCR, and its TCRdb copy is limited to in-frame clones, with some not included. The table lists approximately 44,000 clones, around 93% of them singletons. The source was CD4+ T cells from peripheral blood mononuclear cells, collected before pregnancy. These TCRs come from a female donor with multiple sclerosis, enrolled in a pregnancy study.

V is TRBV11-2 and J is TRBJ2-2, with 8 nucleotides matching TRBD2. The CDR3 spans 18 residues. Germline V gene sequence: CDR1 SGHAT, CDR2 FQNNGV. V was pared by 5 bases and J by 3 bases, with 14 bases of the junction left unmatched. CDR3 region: CASSPSLLIGGDTGELFF. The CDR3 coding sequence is TGTGCCAGCAGCCCCTCCTTACTAATCGGGGGGGACACCGGGGAGCTGTTTTTT.

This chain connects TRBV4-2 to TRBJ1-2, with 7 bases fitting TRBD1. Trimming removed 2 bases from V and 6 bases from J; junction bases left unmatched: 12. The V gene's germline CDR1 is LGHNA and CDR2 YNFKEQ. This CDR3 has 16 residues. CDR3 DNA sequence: TGTGCCAGCAGCCAACCTTCAACTGACAGGGCCCATGGCTACACCTTC. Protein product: CASSQPSTDRAHGYTF.

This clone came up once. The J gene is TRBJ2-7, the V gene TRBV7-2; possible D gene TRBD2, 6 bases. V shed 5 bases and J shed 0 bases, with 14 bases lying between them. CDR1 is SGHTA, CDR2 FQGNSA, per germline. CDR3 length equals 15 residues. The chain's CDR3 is CASSIQAGLSYEQYF. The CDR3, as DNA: TGTGCCAGCAGCATCCAGGCGGGACTCTCCTACGAGCAGTACTTC.

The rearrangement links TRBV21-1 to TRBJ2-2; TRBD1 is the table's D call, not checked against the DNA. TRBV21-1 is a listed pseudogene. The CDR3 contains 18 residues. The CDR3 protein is CASSTDREHSPNTGELFF. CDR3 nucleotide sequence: TGTGCCAGCAGCACAGACAGGGAGCATTCGCCGAACACCGGGGAGCTGTTTTTT.

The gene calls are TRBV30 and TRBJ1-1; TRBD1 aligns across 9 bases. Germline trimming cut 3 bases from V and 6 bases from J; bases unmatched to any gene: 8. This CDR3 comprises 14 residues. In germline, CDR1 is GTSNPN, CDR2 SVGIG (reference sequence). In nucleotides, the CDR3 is TGTGCCTGGAGCCCTGGACAGGGGTGGTCTGAAGCTTTCTTT. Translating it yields CAWSPGQGWSEAFF.

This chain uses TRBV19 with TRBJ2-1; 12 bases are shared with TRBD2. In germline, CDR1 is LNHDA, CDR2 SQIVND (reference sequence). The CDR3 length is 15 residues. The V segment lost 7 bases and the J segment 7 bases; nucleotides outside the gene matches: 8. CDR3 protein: CASTSLAGGTNEQFF. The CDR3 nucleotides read TGTGCCAGTACTTCACTAGCGGGGGGTACTAATGAGCAGTTCTTC.

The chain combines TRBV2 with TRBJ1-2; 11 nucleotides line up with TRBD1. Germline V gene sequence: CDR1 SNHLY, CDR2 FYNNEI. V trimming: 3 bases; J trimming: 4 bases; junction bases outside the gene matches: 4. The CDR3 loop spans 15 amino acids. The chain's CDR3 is CASSETGQGAYGYTF. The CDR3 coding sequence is TGTGCCAGCAGTGAGACAGGACAGGGGGCCTATGGCTACACCTTC.

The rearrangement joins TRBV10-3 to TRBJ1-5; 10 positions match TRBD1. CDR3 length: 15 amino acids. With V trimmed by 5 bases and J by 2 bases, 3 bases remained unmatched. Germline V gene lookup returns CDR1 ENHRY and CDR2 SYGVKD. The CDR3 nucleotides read TGTGCCATCAGTATGACAGGGGGCGGCAATCAGCCCCAGCATTTT. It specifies CAISMTGGGNQPQHF.